This record covers a single T cell receptor beta chain. Its cognate antigen is unknown. The Oncomine TCR Beta short-read assay sequenced DNA from cultured CD4+ T cells. Once CD4+ T cells had been cultured, genomic DNA was extracted from them. Using its own MiXCR run on the PCR reads, TCRdb lists one record per CDR3 protein. Among more than 15,000 distinct CDR3 sequences listed, 40% to 50% were seen once. Indicated treatment: approximately 9-day PBMC culture with coronavirus spike peptide pools or control peptides (ViraFEST assay). The entry originates in a study of vaccination and CD4 T cells after COVID-19. Study details: The convalescents were made up of six males and four females, two of whom were Hispanic.

There are 13 residues in the CDR3. The V and J ends lost 6 bases and 6 bases respectively, with 13 bases between them. The germline V gene encodes CDR1 SNHLY and CDR2 FYNNEI. The genes are TRBV2 and TRBJ2-3, with D perhaps matching TRBD2 (6 bases). The sequencing input was CD4+ T cells from blood, cultured in vitro. The sequence derives from a human donor who had recovered from COVID-19. CDR3 nucleotides: TGTGCCAGCAGCCTGACTAGTAGCGATACGCAGTATTTT. It encodes CASSLTSSDTQYF.